A single sample gave rise to the 3 T cell receptor beta chains below, sequenced in a study of OX40 agonist ivuxolimab in advanced cancers. Profiled with immunoSEQ multiplex PCR; TCRdb holds only in-frame clones, not every one. The sample lists 25,000 to 35,000 clones, around four fifths seen once, with over 8.5% in the top ten. The sequenced sample was CD4+ or CD8+ T cells sorted from blood, obtained in a trial of the OX40 agonist ivuxolimab. Source of these receptors: an adult with an advanced solid tumor such as melanoma, head and neck, liver or kidney cancer.

The V gene is TRBV4-1, the J gene TRBJ2-7; 7 nucleotides align to TRBD1. V gave up 6 bases and J gave up 3 bases; unmatched junction bases: 8. The CDR3 is made up of 14 amino acids. Germline V CDR1 and CDR2: MGHRA, YSYEKL. The chain's CDR3 is CASSFTGTDYEQYF. In DNA, the CDR3 is TGCGCCAGCAGTTTCACTGGGACAGACTACGAGCAGTACTTC.

This clone was seen once. This sequence joins TRBV14 and TRBJ2-3; 10 bases are a match to TRBD2. After removal of 1 base from V and 5 bases from J, the junction contained 9 bases not matched to a gene. The CDR3 runs to 17 residues. CDR1 is SGHDN, CDR2 FVKESK, per germline. This CDR3 is CASSQVPSGGAKDTQYF. CDR3 DNA sequence: TGTGCCAGCAGCCAAGTTCCCAGCGGGGGGGCCAAAGATACGCAGTATTTT.

This clone is classed as medium-sized. This sequence joins TRBV19 and TRBJ2-7; the D is unclear. The CDR3 is 15 amino acids. The V end lost 2 bases, the J end lost 2 bases, and 13 bases lay between the germline ends. Germline V gene lookup returns CDR1 LNHDA and CDR2 SQIVND (reference sequence). This CDR3 is CASSIRSAGPYEQYF. The CDR3 nucleotides are TGTGCCAGTAGTATACGATCGGCCGGCCCCTACGAGCAGTACTTC.